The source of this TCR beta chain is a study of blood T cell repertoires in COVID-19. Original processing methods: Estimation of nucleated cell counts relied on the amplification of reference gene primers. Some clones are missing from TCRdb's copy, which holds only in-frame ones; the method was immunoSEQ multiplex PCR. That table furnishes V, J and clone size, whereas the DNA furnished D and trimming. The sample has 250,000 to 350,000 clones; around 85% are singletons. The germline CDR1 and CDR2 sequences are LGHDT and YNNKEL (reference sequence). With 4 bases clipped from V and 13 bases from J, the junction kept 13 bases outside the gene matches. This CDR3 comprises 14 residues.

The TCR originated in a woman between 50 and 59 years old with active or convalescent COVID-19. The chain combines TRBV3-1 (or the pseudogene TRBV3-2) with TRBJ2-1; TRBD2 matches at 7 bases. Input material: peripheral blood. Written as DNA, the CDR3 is TGTGCCAGCAGCCCCTACACGTCGGCGGGAGAACAGTTCTTC. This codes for CASSPYTSAGEQFF.